The text below deals with one TCR beta chain. This clonotype was detected ten times or more. This clone's antigen is unknown. Qualities for individual bases were not recorded, and no much larger clone is one base off. The data stem from a study of T-cell reconstitution after alpha-beta-depleted transplantation in children (dated by TCRdb to the mid-2010s). Concerning the study at large: T-cell immune reconstitution after TCRalphabeta/CD19-depleted allogeneic hematopoietic cell transplantation in children was quantitatively tracked in the study by means of TCR repertoire profiling. Here is what the overall study found, with its caveats: The apparently early alphabetaT-cell count recovery about two months after transplant was reportedly dependent on only several hundred rapidly expanded clones derived from non-depleted graft cells. Over the following months the frequencies of hyperexpanded clones went down, and after one year T-cell counts and TCRbeta diversity were mostly credited to newly produced T cells. The high TCRbeta diversity at day 60 in some patients was ascribed to recipient T cells and intrathymic progenitors that had survived conditioning.

The treatment or condition label, read with the paper, signifies: allogeneic hematopoietic cell transplantation with graft depleted of TCRalphabeta T cells and CD19 B cells. TCRalphabeta/CD19-depleted allogeneic hematopoietic cell grafts were given to the transplant recipients, all of whom were children. V is reduced by 2 bases and J by 2 bases, leaving a spacing of 10 bases between them. The germline V gene encodes CDR1 SQVTM and CDR2 ANQGSEA. From the cysteine up to the phenylalanine, the CDR3 has a length of 14 residues. Solely the CDR3 DNA is kept, with 42 bases framed from the first base. The library was obtained by PCR. The instrument was an Illumina HiSeq 2500. TCR libraries were prepared with molecular barcoding, using unique molecular identifiers to normalize TCRbeta repertoire quantification. TCRdb reanalyzed the raw reads on its own, using fastp at Q25 for trimming and MiXCR for clone calling, and kept in-frame beta chains. For every CDR3 protein sequence, its rows merge into one entry that carries the most common genes and DNA. The sample has some 200,000 distinct CDR3 sequences on record, under 8.5% of them singletons. The ten largest clonotypes hold approximately 34% of the sample.

The V and J genes are TRBV29-1 and TRBJ2-1; a weak D assignment points to TRBD2 (6 bases agree). Sequenced material: PBMCs, mostly from graft donor cells, taken 360 days after TCRalphabeta/CD19-depleted stem cell transplant. This TCR was sampled from a male patient aged 2-15 years who had a stem cell transplant for acute myeloid leukemia, so the T cells may come from the graft donor. The nucleotides are TGCAGCGTTGAAAGACGCGGGACCTACAATGAGCAGTTCTTC. Its product reads: CSVERRGTYNEQFF.